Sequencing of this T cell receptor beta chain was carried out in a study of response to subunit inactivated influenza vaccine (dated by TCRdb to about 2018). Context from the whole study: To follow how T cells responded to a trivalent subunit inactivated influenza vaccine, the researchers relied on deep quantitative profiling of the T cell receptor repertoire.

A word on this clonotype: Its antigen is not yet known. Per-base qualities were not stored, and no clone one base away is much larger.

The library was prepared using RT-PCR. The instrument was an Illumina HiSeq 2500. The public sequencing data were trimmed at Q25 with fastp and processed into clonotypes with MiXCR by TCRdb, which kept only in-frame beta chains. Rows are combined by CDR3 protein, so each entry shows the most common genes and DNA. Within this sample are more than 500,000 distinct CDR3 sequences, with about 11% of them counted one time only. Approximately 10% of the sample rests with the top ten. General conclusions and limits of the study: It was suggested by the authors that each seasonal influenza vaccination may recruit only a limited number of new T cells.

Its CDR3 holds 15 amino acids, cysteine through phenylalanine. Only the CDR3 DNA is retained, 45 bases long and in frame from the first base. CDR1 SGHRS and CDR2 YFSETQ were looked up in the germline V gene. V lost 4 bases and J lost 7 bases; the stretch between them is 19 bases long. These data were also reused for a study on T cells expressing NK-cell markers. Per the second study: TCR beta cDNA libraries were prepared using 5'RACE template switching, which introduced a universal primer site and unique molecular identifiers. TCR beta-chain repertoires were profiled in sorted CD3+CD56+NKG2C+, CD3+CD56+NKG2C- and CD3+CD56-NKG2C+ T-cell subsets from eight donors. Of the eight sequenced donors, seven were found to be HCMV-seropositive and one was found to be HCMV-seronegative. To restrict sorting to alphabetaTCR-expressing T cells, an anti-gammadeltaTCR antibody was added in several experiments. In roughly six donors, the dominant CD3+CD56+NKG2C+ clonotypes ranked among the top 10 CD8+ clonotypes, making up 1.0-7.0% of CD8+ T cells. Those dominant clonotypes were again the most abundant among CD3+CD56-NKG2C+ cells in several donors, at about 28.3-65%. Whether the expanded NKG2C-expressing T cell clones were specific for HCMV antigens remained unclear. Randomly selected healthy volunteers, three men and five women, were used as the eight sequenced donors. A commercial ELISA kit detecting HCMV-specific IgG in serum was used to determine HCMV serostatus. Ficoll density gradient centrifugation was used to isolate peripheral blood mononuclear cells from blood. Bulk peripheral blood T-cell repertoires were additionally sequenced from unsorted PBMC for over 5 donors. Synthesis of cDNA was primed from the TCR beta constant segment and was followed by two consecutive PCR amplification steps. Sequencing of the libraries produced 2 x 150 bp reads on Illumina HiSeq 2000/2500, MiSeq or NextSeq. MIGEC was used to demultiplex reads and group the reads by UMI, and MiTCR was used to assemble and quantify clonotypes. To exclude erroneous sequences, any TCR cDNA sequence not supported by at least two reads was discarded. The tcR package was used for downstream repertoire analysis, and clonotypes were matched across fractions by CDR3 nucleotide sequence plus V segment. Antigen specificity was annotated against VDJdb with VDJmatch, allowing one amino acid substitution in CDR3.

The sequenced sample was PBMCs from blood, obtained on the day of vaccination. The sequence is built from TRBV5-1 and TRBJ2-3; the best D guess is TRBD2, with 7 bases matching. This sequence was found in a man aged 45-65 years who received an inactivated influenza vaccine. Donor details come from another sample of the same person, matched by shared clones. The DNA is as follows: TGCGCCAGCAGCCCGGGGGGCGGGAGCATGAATACGCAGTATTTT. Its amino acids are CASSPGGGSMNTQYF.